Given below is one T cell receptor (beta chain) in context. This sample was included in a study of blood T cell repertoires in COVID-19. Study overall: Samples representing acute and convalescent COVID-19 were sourced from the United States, Italy and Spain. T cells, B-cell-depleted T cells, or PBMCs provided the cDNA or gDNA that served as material.

Authors' analysis steps: Cell counts per sample came from amplifying reference gene primers. Generated by immunoSEQ multiplex PCR, the TCRdb table keeps only in-frame clones and is missing some. V, J and clone size derive from that table, while D and trimming were established from the DNA sequence. The sample records tens of thousands of clones, roughly 83% being singletons. Germline CDR1 SGHRS, CDR2 YFSETQ. The CDR3 runs 16 residues. The junction had 10 bases not matched to a gene; V was cut back by 6 bases and J by 0 bases. This clonotype was sampled from a woman of 80 years or more with active or convalescent COVID-19. The specimen was peripheral blood. This chain uses TRBV5-1 with TRBJ2-7; 9 positions agree with TRBD2. The CDR3 reads CASKRTSDRFSYEQYF. The CDR3 DNA follows: TGCGCCAGCAAACGGACTAGCGACCGGTTCTCCTACGAGCAGTACTTC.